The T cell receptor (beta chain) described here comes from a study of cytomegalovirus exposure and HLA in healthy donors. Primers included in the PCR were 60 Vbeta and 13 Jbeta primers. Here immunoSEQ multiplex PCR was the method, and the copy in TCRdb shows in-frame clones only, minus some. Among some 120,000 clones listed, 77% were seen once. The CDR3 has 12 amino acids. In germline, CDR1 is SQVTM, CDR2 ANQGSEA. Trimming cost V 7 bases and J 5 bases, with 15 bases left between them. The sequencing sample was made of PBMCs. The clonotype originates from a middle-aged woman in good health and CMV-seropositive. The chain employs TRBV29-1 and TRBJ2-7; D is perhaps TRBD1 (6 bases). The CDR3 nucleotides read TGCAGCGCCGGACAGCCCTGGGACGAGCAGTACTTC. Amino acid sequence: CSAGQPWDEQYF.